These 25 T cell receptor beta chains share one sample of origin, sequenced in a study of CD8 T cells in ankylosing spondylitis. TCRdb analysed the 5' RACE reads with MiXCR anew, one entry per CDR3 protein. Among around 130,000 distinct CDR3 sequences listed, over 7% were seen once. Sequenced material: blood, either unsorted or a sorted T cell fraction (not recorded which). The receptor set was obtained from a male donor with ankylosing spondylitis or in good health (not recorded which).

The chain recombines TRBV5-1 with TRBJ2-5, with TRBD1 matching over 9 bases. This CDR3 is 15 amino acids long. V was clipped by 5 bases and J by 1 base; unmatched bases: 6. Looked up from germline, CDR1 is SGHRS and CDR2 is YFSETQ. CDR3 coding DNA: TGCGCCAGCAGGATAGGACAGGGGCCCCAAGAGACCCAGTACTTC. The encoded protein is CASRIGQGPQETQYF.

This clonotype occurred many times. CDR3 sequence (DNA): TGTGCCAGCAGTTTAGCTTTGGGCCGTACTGAAGCTTTCTTT. It is translated as CASSLALGRTEAFF. V gene TRBV12-3 or TRBV12-4 combines with J gene TRBJ1-1; D is unclear. CDR3 size: 14 residues. V lost 0 bases and J lost 5, with 10 bases in between.

This clonotype has more than one count but fewer than ten. The V call is TRBV24-1, the J call TRBJ2-5; possibly TRBD1 for D (6 bases). The V end was cut by 4 bases, the J end by 4 bases, with 12 bases between. Germline CDR1 and CDR2: KGHDR and SFDVKD. The CDR3 covers 14 residues. CDR3 residues: CATSDRQVSETQYF. The DNA of the CDR3 is TGTGCCACCAGTGACAGACAGGTTTCAGAGACCCAGTACTTC.

The sample holds one count of this clonotype. The V call is TRBV7-6, the J call TRBJ2-4; TRBD1 might be the D (5 bases). Trimming cost V 5 bases and J 8 bases, with 16 bases left between them. This CDR3 is built from 14 residues. Germline assignment: CDR1 SGHVS and CDR2 FNYEAQ. The CDR3, as DNA: TGTGCCAGCAGCCCCTATAGCCTAGGGGACATTCAGTACTTC. This encodes CASSPYSLGDIQYF.

Ten or more counts support this clonotype. The chain employs TRBV4-1 and TRBJ2-7, with 10 bases that match TRBD2. The CDR3 runs to 16 residues. Trimming cost V 4 bases and J 3 bases; bases outside gene matches: 9. Germline assignment: CDR1 MGHRA and CDR2 YSYEKL. CDR3 sequence reads: CASSLLASGSFYEQYF. In DNA, the CDR3 is TGCGCCAGCAGCCTTTTAGCTAGCGGGAGTTTCTACGAGCAGTACTTC.

This clonotype was counted many times. The chain joins TRBV20-1 to TRBJ1-5; D is perhaps TRBD1 (5 bases). V lost 5 bases to trimming and J lost 3 bases, with 11 bases between them. The CDR3 loop spans 13 amino acids. Germline V lookup: CDR1 DFQATT, CDR2 SNEGSKA (reference sequence). The CDR3 DNA sequence: TGCAGTGCTCCAAGGGGAACCAATCAGCCCCAGCATTTT. Translated, it gives CSAPRGTNQPQHF.

This clonotype was seen more than once but under ten times. The rearrangement links TRBV12-3 or TRBV12-4 to TRBJ2-7; the match to TRBD1 covers 7 bases. Trimming cost V 0 bases and J 2 bases; bases outside gene matches: 4. The CDR3 totals 15 residues. Here the CDR3 reads CASSLAGTDPYEQYF. CDR3 coding DNA: TGTGCCAGCAGTTTAGCTGGGACAGACCCCTACGAGCAGTACTTC.

This clonotype was observed many times. The J gene is TRBJ2-7, the V gene TRBV7-6; 7 bases match TRBD1. Trimming removed 2 bases from V and 3 bases from J; junction bases left unmatched: 1. This CDR3 has 13 amino acids. Looked up from germline, CDR1 is SGHVS and CDR2 is FNYEAQ. CDR3 DNA: TGTGCCAGCAGCTTATACAGGGGCTACGAGCAGTACTTC. It codes for CASSLYRGYEQYF.

Only a few counts were recorded for this clonotype. The chain carries TRBV20-1 and TRBJ2-7; possibly TRBD2 for D (5 bases). V gave up 6 bases and J gave up 6 bases, with 24 bases separating them. In germline, CDR1 is DFQATT, CDR2 SNEGSKA (reference sequence). The CDR3 contains 15 residues. The CDR3 region has the DNA TGCAGTGCCTCTCCTTGGGCGGGTGGTTGGGGCGAGCAGTACTTC. It codes for CSASPWAGGWGEQYF.

The chain is built from TRBV3-1 and TRBJ2-4; D is unresolved. The V and J ends lost 6 bases and 2 bases respectively, with 14 bases between them. CDR1 is LGHDT, CDR2 YNNKEL, per germline (reference sequence). CDR3 length equals 15 residues. CDR3 protein: CASSTSPGSKNIQYF. The DNA for the CDR3 is TGTGCCAGCAGTACCTCCCCCGGATCCAAAAACATTCAGTACTTC.

This clonotype was found many times. The chain is built from TRBV4-3 and TRBJ2-4; 7 bases agree with TRBD1. The CDR3 covers 16 residues. The trim removed 2 bases at V and 7 bases at J, leaving 11 bases unmatched. Germline V gives CDR1 LGHNA, CDR2 YSLEER. The CDR3 DNA follows: TGCGCCAGCAGCCAAATGGTACCGGGACAGATGAACATTCAGTACTTC. Residues: CASSQMVPGQMNIQYF.

As to this clonotype: With a much larger clone just one base away, this may be a read error. The genes are TRBV20-1 and TRBJ2-7; D unresolved. The CDR3 is made up of 13 amino acids. Germline CDR1 is DFQATT and CDR2 is SNEGSKA (reference sequence). For the CDR3, the DNA is TGCAGTGCTAGAGGGCTCCCATCCTACGTGCAGTACTTC. As protein: CSARGLPSYVQYF.

This clonotype was seen a few times. This chain uses TRBV12-3 or TRBV12-4 with TRBJ2-2, with 10 nucleotides matching TRBD1. This CDR3 has 16 residues. J lost 4 bases, V lost 6 bases, and 8 bases had no gene match. This CDR3 reads CASSPRGDRGTGELFF. In nucleotides, the CDR3 is TGTGCCAGCAGCCCTCGGGGGGACAGGGGCACCGGGGAGCTGTTTTTT.

This clonotype appeared many times. The chain couples TRBV29-1 to TRBJ1-1; TRBD1 is a possible D gene (6 bases). The germline V and J ends were trimmed by 7 bases and 2 bases, with 17 bases remaining between them. CDR3 length: 14 residues. The germline V gene has CDR1 SQVTM and CDR2 ANQGSEA. CDR3 loop: CSGDAGGPNTEAFF. CDR3 nucleotide sequence: TGCAGCGGGGATGCGGGGGGCCCTAACACTGAAGCTTTCTTT.

In this sample, this clonotype turned up many times. J is TRBJ2-3 and V is TRBV21-1; TRBD2, the table's D call, was not compared with the DNA. TRBV21-1 is described as a pseudogene. This CDR3 is 14 amino acids long. The CDR3 spells CASTARSKADTQYF. The CDR3 nucleotides read TGTGCCAGCACAGCTAGGAGTAAGGCAGATACGCAGTATTTT.

This clonotype was observed at least ten times. The rearrangement uses TRBV5-1 and TRBJ2-7, with D possibly being TRBD2 (5 bases). CDR3 length equals 13 residues. V was clipped by 3 bases and J by 5 bases, with 12 bases between them. Germline assignment: CDR1 SGHRS and CDR2 YFSETQ. In DNA, the CDR3 is TGCGCCAGCAGCTGGTCGGGGTTCGACGAGCAGTACTTC. Residues: CASSWSGFDEQYF.

This sequence joins TRBV11-2 and TRBJ2-5; 13 bases line up with TRBD2. This CDR3 region has 18 residues. Per the germline V gene, CDR1 is SGHAT and CDR2 is FQNNGV. Losses at the gene ends were 5 bases for V and 0 bases for J; bases not matched to a gene: 9. The CDR3 is CASSHGLAGAQYQETQYF. The CDR3 coding sequence is TGTGCCAGCAGCCATGGACTAGCGGGAGCTCAGTACCAAGAGACCCAGTACTTC. Full variable domain (remainder filled in from reference TRBV11-2 and TRBJ2-5): EAGVAQSPRYKIIEKRQSVAFWCNPISGHATLYWYQQILGQGPKLLIQFQNNGVVDDSQLPKDRFSAERLKGVDSTLKIQPAKLEDSAVYLCASSHGLAGAQYQETQYFGPGTRLLVL.

This clonotype was seen repeatedly, ten times or more. The chain has TRBV5-1 and TRBJ2-3; 11 positions agree with TRBD2. CDR1 and CDR2 (germline): SGHRS, YFSETQ. The J segment lost 6 bases and the V segment lost 4 bases, leaving 10 bases of the junction unmatched. There are 16 residues in the CDR3. CDR3 in DNA: TGCGCCAGCAGCCGGGGCCTAGCGGGAGGCTCCGATACGCAGTATTTT. It translates to CASSRGLAGGSDTQYF. The full variable domain, with the rest looked up from reference TRBV5-1 and TRBJ2-3, is KAGVTQTPRYLIKTRGQQVTLSCSPISGHRSVSWYQQTPGQGLQFLFEYFSETQRNKGNFPGRFSGRQFSNSRSEMNVSTLELGDSALYLCASSRGLAGGSDTQYFGPGTRLTVL.

This clonotype was recorded at least ten times. The chain uses TRBV27 and TRBJ2-7, with TRBD2 matching over 10 bases. CDR3 length: 15 amino acids. CDR1 is MNHEY and CDR2 is SMNVEV in the germline V gene (reference sequence). Unmatched junction bases numbered 2, after V lost 0 bases and J lost 3 bases. CDR3 nucleotide sequence: TGTGCCAGCAGTTTATCGACTAGCGGGCGCTACGAGCAGTACTTC. Protein sequence: CASSLSTSGRYEQYF.

This clonotype was counted a few times. V usage is TRBV12-3 or TRBV12-4 and J usage is TRBJ2-1; 9 nucleotides align to TRBD2. V was clipped by 7 bases and J by 8 bases; unmatched bases: 9. CDR3 length: 14 residues. This chain's CDR3 is CASTPAGGYDEQFF. As DNA, the CDR3 is TGTGCCAGCACTCCAGCGGGAGGTTACGATGAGCAGTTCTTC.

This clonotype was seen at least ten times. The chain is built from TRBV28 and TRBJ2-1; 9 bases align to TRBD2. From germline, CDR1 is MDHEN and CDR2 SYDVKM. This CDR3 region has 14 residues. With V trimmed by 5 bases and J by 4 bases, 3 bases remained unmatched. The CDR3 DNA reads as TGTGCCAGCAGTCCTAGCGGGGAGTACAATGAGCAGTTCTTC. Translating it yields CASSPSGEYNEQFF.

This rearrangement joins TRBV3-1 to TRBJ2-1; no clear D. V lost 1 base, J lost 14 bases, and 12 bases lay in between. This CDR3 region has 12 residues. Germline V CDR1 and CDR2: LGHDT, YNNKEL (reference sequence). CDR3 region: CASSQGPGPKFF. The CDR3 region has the DNA TGTGCCAGCAGCCAAGGCCCGGGCCCAAAGTTCTTC.

This clonotype was found many times. The chain employs TRBV7-2 and TRBJ2-7; 8 bases line up with TRBD2. V was clipped by 5 bases and J by 5 bases; unmatched bases: 14. Germline CDR1 and CDR2: SGHTA and FQGNSA. This CDR3 has 16 amino acids. The CDR3 loop reads CASSDRTGTRINEQYF. DNA of the CDR3: TGTGCCAGCAGCGACCGAACCGGGACTAGGATCAACGAGCAGTACTTC.

This chain uses TRBV20-1 with TRBJ2-1; D is unclear. The CDR3 consists of 17 residues. Trimming took 2 bases from V and 2 from J, leaving 19 bases between them. CDR1 and CDR2 from the germline V gene are DFQATT and SNEGSKA (reference sequence). In nucleotides, the CDR3 is TGCAGTGCTAGACTTGAGAGTTTGTACGCGGCCTACAATGAGCAGTTCTTC. Protein sequence: CSARLESLYAAYNEQFF.

V is TRBV20-1 and J is TRBJ1-5, with D hard to call. Trimming took 2 bases from V and 4 from J, leaving 6 bases between them. From germline, CDR1 is DFQATT and CDR2 SNEGSKA (reference sequence). The CDR3 sequence is 12 residues long. CDR3 residues: CSARPRNQPQHF. The CDR3 DNA follows: TGCAGTGCTAGACCCAGGAATCAGCCCCAGCATTTT.